These 11 T cell receptor beta chains originate from one sample sequenced in a study of tumor-infiltrating lymphocytes in glioblastoma multiforme. TCRB libraries came from RNA via three nested multiplex PCR rounds. TCRdb used MiXCR to reprocess the multiplex PCR reads, holding one entry per CDR3 protein. The sample includes 9,900 or so distinct CDR3 sequences, less than 75% seen only once; the top ten take around 55%. Sample: brain tumor tissue. Receptors were obtained from a male donor with glioblastoma.

Here the CDR3 reads CASSQTDSHTEAFF. The DNA of the CDR3 is TGCGCCAGCAGCCAGACGGACAGCCACACTGAAGCTTTCTTT. The chain has TRBV4-3 and TRBJ1-1; D is perhaps TRBD1 (6 bases). The ends were cut back, 3 bases at V and 3 bases at J, with 11 bases in the middle. Per germline, CDR1 LGHNA and CDR2 YSLEER. The CDR3 loop spans 14 amino acids.

This rearrangement joins TRBV6-5 to TRBJ2-7; D is undetermined. Germline V gives CDR1 MNHEY, CDR2 SVGAGI. CDR3 length: 15 amino acids. V lost 1 base and J 4 bases, leaving 14 bases between the germline ends. For the CDR3, the DNA is TGTGCCAGCAGTTACTTCTCGGCAAGCCAGTACGAGCAGTACTTC. Its translation is CASSYFSASQYEQYF.

This chain links TRBV6-5 with TRBJ1-5; TRBD1 matches at 9 bases. V gave up 5 bases and J gave up 3 bases; unmatched junction bases: 2. There are 14 residues in the CDR3. Germline V gene sequence: CDR1 MNHEY, CDR2 SVGAGI. The DNA of the CDR3 is TGTGCCAGCAGTCGGGACAGGGCCAATCAGCCCCAGCATTTT. Protein product: CASSRDRANQPQHF.

As to this clonotype: One end of the junction does not line up with germline, which may come from a read error. The rearrangement joins TRBV20-1 to TRBJ1-6; 7 nucleotides align to TRBD1. Germline CDR1 and CDR2: DFQATT and SNEGSKA (reference sequence). This CDR3 has 15 amino acids. The CDR3 DNA sequence: TGCAGTGATAGGGGGCGGGGTTCCGTGAATTCGCCCCTCCACTTT. This gives the protein CSDRGRGSVNSPLHF.

Points on this clonotype: An end of the junction does not agree with germline; a read error may underlie this. This sequence joins TRBV6-6 and TRBJ2-5; a weak D match, TRBD2 (7 bases). This CDR3 has 16 amino acids. Per germline, CDR1 MNHNY and CDR2 SVGAGI (reference sequence). CDR3 in DNA: TGTGCCAGCAGAGATACTGGGACACTTGGGGGGGAGACCCACTACTTC. Protein sequence: CASRDTGTLGGETHYF.

As to this clonotype: The CDR3 carries no conserved terminal phenylalanine or tryptophan, so it likely arises from a read error. Because the CDR3's place on the DNA is in doubt, the DNA is left out and the CDR3 is given as listed by TCRdb. The chain combines TRBV10-3 with TRBJ1-1; the DNA was not compared with TRBD1, the D call given in the table. Per the germline V gene, CDR1 is ENHRY and CDR2 is SYGVKD. Counting both end residues, the CDR3 totals 13 amino acids. CDR3 loop: CAIRGDRGLEVFS.

This clonotype was recorded a few times. The junction and the germline gene differ at one end; a read error may be behind it. V is TRBV6-1 and J is TRBJ2-2; the D is unclear. The CDR3 runs to 13 residues. The germline gives CDR1 MNHNS, CDR2 SASEGT. Written as DNA, the CDR3 is TGTGCCAGCAGTTACGAAGGCCCCGGTGAGCTGCTTTTT. This sequence encodes CASSYEGPGELLF.

This clonotype is labeled medium-sized. The genes are TRBV20-1 and TRBJ2-7; D is possibly TRBD2 (5 bases). The germline V gene encodes CDR1 DFQATT and CDR2 SNEGSKA (reference sequence). V shed 7 bases and J shed 0 bases, with 7 bases lying between them. The CDR3 is made up of 11 amino acids. The CDR3 nucleotides are TGCAGTGGCGGGTACTCCTACGAGCAGTACTTC. Translation gives CSGGYSYEQYF.

Regarding this clonotype: This may stem from a read error, because a much larger clone lies one nucleotide away. No conserved phenylalanine or tryptophan is present at the end of the CDR3, so a read error is the likely explanation. The chain joins TRBV2 to TRBJ2-7; TRBD2 agrees at 11 bases. The V gene end was trimmed by 7 bases and the J gene end by 1 base; junction bases not matched to a gene: 6. The CDR3 is 15 residues long. Looked up from germline, CDR1 is SNHLY and CDR2 is FYNNEI. CDR3 protein: CASNGLAGASYEQYL. The CDR3 nucleotides are TGTGCCAGCAATGGACTAGCGGGCGCATCCTACGAGCAGTACTTA.

This chain connects TRBV11-3 to TRBJ2-2; 7 bases map to TRBD1. CDR3 length: 14 amino acids. The V and J ends lost 5 bases and 6 bases, in that order; junction bases with no gene match: 6. CDR1 and CDR2 from the germline V gene are SGHNT and YENEEA. The CDR3 is CASSRRQGAGELFF. The DNA of the CDR3 is TGTGCCAGCAGCCGACGCCAGGGGGCCGGGGAGCTGTTTTTT.

Turning to this clonotype: One junction end disagrees with the germline gene, perhaps due to a read error. The CDR3 region has the DNA TGCCAGCAGCTTAGAACAGGGGGGTACGAGCAGTACTTC. Protein: CQQLRTGGYEQYF. The chain uses TRBV11-2 and TRBJ2-7; TRBD1 matches at 8 bases. Germline CDR1 SGHAT, CDR2 FQNNGV. The CDR3 spans 13 residues.